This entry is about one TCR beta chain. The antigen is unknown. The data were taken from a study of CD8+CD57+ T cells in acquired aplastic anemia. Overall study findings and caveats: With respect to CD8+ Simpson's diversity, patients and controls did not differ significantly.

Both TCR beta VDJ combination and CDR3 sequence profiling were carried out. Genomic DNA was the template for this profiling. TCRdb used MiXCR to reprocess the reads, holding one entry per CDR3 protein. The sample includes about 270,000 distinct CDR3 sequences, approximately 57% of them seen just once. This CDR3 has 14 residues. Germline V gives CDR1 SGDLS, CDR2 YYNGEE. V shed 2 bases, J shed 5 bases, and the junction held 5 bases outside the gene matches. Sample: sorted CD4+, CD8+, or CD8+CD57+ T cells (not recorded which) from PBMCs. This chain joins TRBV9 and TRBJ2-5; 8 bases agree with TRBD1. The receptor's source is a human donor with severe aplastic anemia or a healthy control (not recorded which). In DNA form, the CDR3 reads TGTGCCAGCAGCGTTTTTCAGGGGGCGGAGACCCAGTACTTC. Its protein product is CASSVFQGAETQYF.